The sequence of this T cell receptor beta chain was determined in a study of cytomegalovirus exposure and HLA in healthy donors. Regarding the study as a whole: Using a false discovery rate of 0.05, a later analysis showed that 15,000 to 20,000 TCR beta sequences were associated with HLA alleles.

The trim removed 2 bases at V and 5 bases at J, leaving 5 bases unmatched. Germline-derived CDR1 and CDR2 are LGHNA and YSLEER. The CDR3 sequence is 15 residues long. Primers: 60 Vbeta forward and 13 Jbeta reverse. Here immunoSEQ multiplex PCR was the method, and the copy in TCRdb shows in-frame clones only, minus some. The sample records 180,000 or so clones, approximately 78% being singletons. With respect to this clone: No antigen is known for it.

The sample comprised PBMCs. The sequence was collected from a woman between 45 and 60 years old in good health and CMV-seropositive. The chain carries TRBV4-3 and TRBJ1-2; 10 bases are shared with TRBD1. The CDR3 protein is CASSQRTGGEYGYTF. The DNA of the CDR3 is TGCGCCAGCAGCCAACGGACAGGGGGAGAATATGGCTACACCTTC.